The TCR beta chain described here comes from a study of long-term antiretroviral therapy in people with HIV. CDR1 SGHRS and CDR2 YFSETQ come from the germline V gene. V was trimmed by 4 bases and J by 15 bases, leaving 29 bases between them. The CDR3 sequence is 16 residues long. The assay used was immunoSEQ (version v3.0), run at survey level. The assay was immunoSEQ multiplex PCR, and TCRdb's table has in-frame clones only and misses some. Of approximately 33,000 clones in the sample, 80% to 90% were seen once. The material was unsorted PBMCs, obtained 0.8 years before starting antiretroviral therapy. V usage is TRBV5-1 and J usage is TRBJ2-1; D is perhaps TRBD2 (5 bases). The TCR comes from a man in his late teens or twenties with HIV. CDR3 bases: TGCGCCAGCAGCCATTGGAGGACGGACGATAACCCCCCCGTGTTCTTC. Translating it yields CASSHWRTDDNPPVFF.